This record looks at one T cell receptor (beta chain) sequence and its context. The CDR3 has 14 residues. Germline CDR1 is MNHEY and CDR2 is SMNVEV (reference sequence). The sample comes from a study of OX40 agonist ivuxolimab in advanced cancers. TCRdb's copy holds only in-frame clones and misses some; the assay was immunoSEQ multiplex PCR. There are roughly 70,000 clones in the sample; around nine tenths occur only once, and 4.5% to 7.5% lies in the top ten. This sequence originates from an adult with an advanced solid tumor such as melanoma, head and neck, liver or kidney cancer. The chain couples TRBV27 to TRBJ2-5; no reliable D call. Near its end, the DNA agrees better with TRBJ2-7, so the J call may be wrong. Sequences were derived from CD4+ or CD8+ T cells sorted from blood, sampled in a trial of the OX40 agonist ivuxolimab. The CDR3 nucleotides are TGTGCCAGCAGTTTATCGGTACCTATCTACGAGCAGTACTTC. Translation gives CASSLSVPIYEQYF.